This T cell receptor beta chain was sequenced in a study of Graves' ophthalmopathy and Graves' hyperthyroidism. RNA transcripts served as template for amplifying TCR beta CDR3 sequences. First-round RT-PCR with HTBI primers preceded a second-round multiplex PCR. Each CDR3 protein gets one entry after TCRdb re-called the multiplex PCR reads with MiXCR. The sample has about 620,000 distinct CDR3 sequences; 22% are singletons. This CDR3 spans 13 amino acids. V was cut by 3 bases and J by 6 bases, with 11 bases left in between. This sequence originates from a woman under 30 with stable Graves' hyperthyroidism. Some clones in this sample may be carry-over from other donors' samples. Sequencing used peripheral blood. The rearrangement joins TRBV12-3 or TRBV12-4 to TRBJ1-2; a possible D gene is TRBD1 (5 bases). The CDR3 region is CASSFGTEHGYTF. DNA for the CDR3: TGTGCCAGCAGTTTTGGGACGGAGCATGGCTACACCTTC.